The sequence of this TCR beta chain was determined in a study of T cell responses to AZD1222 COVID-19 vaccine. General observations from the study: Elevations in Spike-specific TCR breadth and depth followed administration of two AZD1222 doses. It should be noted that donors were predominantly white British and more often female, and clonal diversity was possibly underestimated.

The CDR3 is made up of 13 amino acids. J was trimmed by 8 bases and V by 5 bases; bases with no gene match: 7. Germline V gives CDR1 KGHSH, CDR2 LQKENI. Turning to this clone: The antigen remains unidentified.

Some clones are missing from TCRdb's copy, which holds only in-frame ones; the method was immunoSEQ multiplex PCR. The table has about 92,000 clones, 86% seen once. This sample comprised peripheral blood, obtained on day 0 of AZD1222 vaccination. The gene calls are TRBV18 and TRBJ1-2; 8 nucleotides line up with TRBD1. This clonotype was obtained from an adult in good health. The CDR3 sequence is CASSSGQEGGYTF. DNA for the CDR3: TGTGCCAGCTCATCGGGACAGGAGGGAGGCTACACCTTC.